This TCR beta chain stems from a study of T cell responses to AZD1222 COVID-19 vaccine. Whole-study findings and limits: Spike-specific TCR repertoires showed rising breadth and depth after two AZD1222 doses. There were mostly white British donors and more females than males, and clonal diversity was possibly underestimated. Recipients of AZD1222 seropositive at baseline numbered only 5 or 6.

J lost 7 bases, V lost 6 bases, and 12 bases had no gene match. Per the germline V gene, CDR1 is MNHEY and CDR2 is SVGAGI. The CDR3 sequence is 15 residues long. TCRdb's table, derived via immunoSEQ multiplex PCR, lists solely in-frame clones and lacks some. This table has some 150,000 clones, 88% appearing once. As concerns this clone: Its specificity is unknown.

The sequenced sample was peripheral blood, obtained 28 days after the second dose of the MenACWY control vaccine. The V call is TRBV6-5, the J call TRBJ1-5, with 7 bases identical to TRBD1. The sequence derives from an adult who received the MenACWY meningococcal vaccine as a control. The CDR3 sequence is CASSEGTDGSQPQHF. In DNA form, the CDR3 reads TGTGCCAGCAGCGAGGGGACAGATGGTAGCCAGCCCCAGCATTTT.